This T cell receptor (beta chain) is drawn from a study of blood T cells in healthy people across ages. Together with a sample-barcoded 5' primer, a J-beta primer mix was included in a second PCR lasting about 6 to 11 cycles. One entry per CDR3 protein, called by TCRdb with MiXCR from the 5' RACE reads. The sample yields around 500,000 distinct CDR3 sequences, about 27% seen once. Study findings and constraints: Diversity of TCR beta correlated strongly with naive T cell percentage. Age showed a roughly linear inverse relationship with TCR beta diversity per million T cells. Diversity was higher, and naive CD4+ cells more numerous, in long-lived donors than in aged donors.

As to this clonotype: Its antigen is undetermined.

V dropped 0 bases and J dropped 10 bases, with 9 bases sitting between them. Germline values: CDR1 GTSNPN, CDR2 SVGIG (reference sequence). This CDR3 has 12 residues. This same sample was also taken into another study, of T cells of mothers and their children. That study adds: All donors were healthy and Caucasian; they were a few mothers and their six children.

The sequence derives from a boy younger than 10 in good health. This chain connects TRBV30 to TRBJ1-4; D not resolved. The sequencing sample was made of blood. CDR3 coding DNA: TGTGCCTGGAGTGTTGGGGATGGAAAACTGTTTTTT. Protein product: CAWSVGDGKLFF.